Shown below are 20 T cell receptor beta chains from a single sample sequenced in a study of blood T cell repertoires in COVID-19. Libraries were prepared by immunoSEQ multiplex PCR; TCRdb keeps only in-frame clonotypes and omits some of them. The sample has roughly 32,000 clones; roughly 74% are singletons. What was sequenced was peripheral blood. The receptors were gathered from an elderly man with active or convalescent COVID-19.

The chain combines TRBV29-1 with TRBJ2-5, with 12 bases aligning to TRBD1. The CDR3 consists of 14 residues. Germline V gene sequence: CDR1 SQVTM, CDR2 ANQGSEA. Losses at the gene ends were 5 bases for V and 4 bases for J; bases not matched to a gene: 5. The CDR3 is CSVRGQGARETQYF. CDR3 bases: TGCAGCGTTAGGGGACAGGGGGCGCGAGAGACCCAGTACTTC.

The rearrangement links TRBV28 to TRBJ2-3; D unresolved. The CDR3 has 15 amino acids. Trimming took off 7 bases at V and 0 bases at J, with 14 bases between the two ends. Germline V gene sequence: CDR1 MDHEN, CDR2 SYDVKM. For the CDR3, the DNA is TGTGCCAGCACCCCCCCAGCACAGAGCACAGATACGCAGTATTTT. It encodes CASTPPAQSTDTQYF.

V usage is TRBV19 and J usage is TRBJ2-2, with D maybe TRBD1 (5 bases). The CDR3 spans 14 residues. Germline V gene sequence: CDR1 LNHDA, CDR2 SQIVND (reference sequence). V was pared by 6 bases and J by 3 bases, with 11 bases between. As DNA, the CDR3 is TGTGCCAGTAGACCAATAGGGGACACCGGGGAGCTGTTTTTT. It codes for CASRPIGDTGELFF. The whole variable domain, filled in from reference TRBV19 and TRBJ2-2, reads DGGITQSPKYLFRKEGQNVTLSCEQNLNHDAMYWYRQDPGQGLRLIYYSQIVNDFQKGDIAEGYSVSREKKESFPLTVTSAQKNPTAFYLCASRPIGDTGELFFGEGSRLTVL.

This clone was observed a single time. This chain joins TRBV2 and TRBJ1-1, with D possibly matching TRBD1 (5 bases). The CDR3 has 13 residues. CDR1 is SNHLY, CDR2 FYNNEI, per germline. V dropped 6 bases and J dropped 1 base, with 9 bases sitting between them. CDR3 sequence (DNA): TGTGCCAGCAGGGCAGGGTGGAACACTGAAGCTTTCTTT. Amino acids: CASRAGWNTEAFF.

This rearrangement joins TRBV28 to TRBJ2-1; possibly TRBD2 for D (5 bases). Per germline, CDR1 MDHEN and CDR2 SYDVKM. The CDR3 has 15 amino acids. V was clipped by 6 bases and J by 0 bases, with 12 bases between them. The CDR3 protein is CASRLTAGSYNEQFF. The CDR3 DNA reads TGTGCCAGCAGGCTGACTGCGGGCTCCTACAATGAGCAGTTCTTC.

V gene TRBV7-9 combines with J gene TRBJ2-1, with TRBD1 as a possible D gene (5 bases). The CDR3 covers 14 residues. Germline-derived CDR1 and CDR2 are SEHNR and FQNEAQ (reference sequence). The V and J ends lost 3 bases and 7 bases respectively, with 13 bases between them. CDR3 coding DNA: TGTGCCAGCAGCTTTACCCAGGGAACTAATGAGCAGTTCTTC. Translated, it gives CASSFTQGTNEQFF.

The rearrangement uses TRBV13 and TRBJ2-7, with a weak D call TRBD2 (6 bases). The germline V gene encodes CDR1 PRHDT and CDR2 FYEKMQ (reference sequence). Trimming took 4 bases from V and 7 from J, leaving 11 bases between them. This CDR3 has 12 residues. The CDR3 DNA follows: TGTGCCAGCAGCTATAGCGCGGGGGAGCAGTACTTC. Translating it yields CASSYSAGEQYF.

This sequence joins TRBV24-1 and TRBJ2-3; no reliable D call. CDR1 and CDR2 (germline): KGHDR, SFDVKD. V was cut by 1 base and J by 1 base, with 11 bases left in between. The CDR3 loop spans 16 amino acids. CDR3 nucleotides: TGTGCCACCAGTGATTTATGGAGTTCTCGCACAGATACGCAGTATTTT. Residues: CATSDLWSSRTDTQYF.

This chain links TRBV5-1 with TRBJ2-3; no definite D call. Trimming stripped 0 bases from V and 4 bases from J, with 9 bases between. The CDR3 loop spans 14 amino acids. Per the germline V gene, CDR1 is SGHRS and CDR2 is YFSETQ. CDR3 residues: CASSLGRLSDTQYF. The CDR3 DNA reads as TGCGCCAGCAGCTTGGGGCGACTCTCAGATACGCAGTATTTT. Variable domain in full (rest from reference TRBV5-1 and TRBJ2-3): KAGVTQTPRYLIKTRGQQVTLSCSPISGHRSVSWYQQTPGQGLQFLFEYFSETQRNKGNFPGRFSGRQFSNSRSEMNVSTLELGDSALYLCASSLGRLSDTQYFGPGTRLTVL.

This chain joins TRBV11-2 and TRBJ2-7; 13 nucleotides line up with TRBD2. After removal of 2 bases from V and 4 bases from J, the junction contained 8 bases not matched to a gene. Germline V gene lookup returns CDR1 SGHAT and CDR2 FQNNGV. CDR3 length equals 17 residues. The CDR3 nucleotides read TGTGCCAGCAGCTTAAGACTAGCGGGAGGATCGAAATACGAGCAGTACTTC. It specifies CASSLRLAGGSKYEQYF.

CDR3 nucleotide sequence: TGTGCCAGCAGCGACGGCCTGGCGGGAGAGTTAAAGACCCAGTACTTC. Translated, it gives CASSDGLAGELKTQYF. The V gene is TRBV2, the J gene TRBJ2-5, with TRBD2 identical over 7 bases. Germline assignment: CDR1 SNHLY and CDR2 FYNNEI. V gave up 6 bases and J gave up 6 bases; unmatched junction bases: 16. The CDR3 covers 16 residues.

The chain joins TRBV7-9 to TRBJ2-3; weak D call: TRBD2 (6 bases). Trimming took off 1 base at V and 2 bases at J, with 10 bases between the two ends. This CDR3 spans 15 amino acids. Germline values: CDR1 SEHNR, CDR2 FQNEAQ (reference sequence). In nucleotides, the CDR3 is TGTGCCAGCAGCTTAGACGGGACTTACACAGATACGCAGTATTTT. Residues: CASSLDGTYTDTQYF. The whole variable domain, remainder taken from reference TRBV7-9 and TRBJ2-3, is DTGVSQNPRHKITKRGQNVTFRCDPISEHNRLYWYRQTLGQGPEFLTYFQNEAQLEKSRLLSDRFSAERPKGSFSTLEIQRTEQGDSAMYLCASSLDGTYTDTQYFGPGTRLTVL.

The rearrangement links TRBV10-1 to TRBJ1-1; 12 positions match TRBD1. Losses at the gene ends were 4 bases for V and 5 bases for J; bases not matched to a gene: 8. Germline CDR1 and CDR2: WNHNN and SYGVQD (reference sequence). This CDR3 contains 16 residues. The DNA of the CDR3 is TGCGCCAGCAGTGTGACCGGGACAGGGGGCCGTACTGAAGCTTTCTTT. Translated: CASSVTGTGGRTEAFF.

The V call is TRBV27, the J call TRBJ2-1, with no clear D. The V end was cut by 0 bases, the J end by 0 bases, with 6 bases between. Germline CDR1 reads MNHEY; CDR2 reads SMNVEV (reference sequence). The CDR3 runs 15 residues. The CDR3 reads CASSLSWSSYNEQFF. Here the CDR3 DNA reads TGTGCCAGCAGTTTATCGTGGAGCTCCTACAATGAGCAGTTCTTC.

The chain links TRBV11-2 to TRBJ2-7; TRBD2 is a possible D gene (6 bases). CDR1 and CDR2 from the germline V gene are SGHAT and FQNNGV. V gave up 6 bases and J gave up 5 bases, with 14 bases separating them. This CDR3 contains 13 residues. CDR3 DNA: TGTGCCAGCAGTCGACTAGAAGGGCACGAGCAGTACTTC. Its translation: CASSRLEGHEQYF.

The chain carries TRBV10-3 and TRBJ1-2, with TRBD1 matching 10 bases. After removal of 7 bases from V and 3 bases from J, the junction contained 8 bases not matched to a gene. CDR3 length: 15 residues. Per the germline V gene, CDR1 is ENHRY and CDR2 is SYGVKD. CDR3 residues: CAIMGSTGGDYGYTF. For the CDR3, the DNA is TGTGCCATCATGGGATCGACAGGGGGCGACTATGGCTACACCTTC.

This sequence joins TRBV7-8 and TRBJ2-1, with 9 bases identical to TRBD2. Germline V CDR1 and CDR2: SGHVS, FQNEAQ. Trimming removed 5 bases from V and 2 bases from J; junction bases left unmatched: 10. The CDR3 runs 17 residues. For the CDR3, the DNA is TGTGCCAGCAGCCGAGCCCTTCGCGGGAGGGCCTACAATGAGCAGTTCTTC. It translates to CASSRALRGRAYNEQFF. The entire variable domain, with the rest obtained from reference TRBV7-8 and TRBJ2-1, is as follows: GAGVSQSPRYKVAKRGQDVALRCDPISGHVSLFWYQQALGQGPEFLTYFQNEAQLDKSGLPSDRFFAERPEGSVSTLKIQRTQQEDSAVYLCASSRALRGRAYNEQFFGPGTRLTVL.

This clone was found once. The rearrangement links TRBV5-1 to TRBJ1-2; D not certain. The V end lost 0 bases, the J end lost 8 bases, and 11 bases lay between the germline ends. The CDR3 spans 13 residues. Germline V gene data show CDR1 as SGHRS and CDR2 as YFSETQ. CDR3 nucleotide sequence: TGCGCCAGCAGCTTGGCCGACACGCGCGGCTACACCTTC. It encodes CASSLADTRGYTF.

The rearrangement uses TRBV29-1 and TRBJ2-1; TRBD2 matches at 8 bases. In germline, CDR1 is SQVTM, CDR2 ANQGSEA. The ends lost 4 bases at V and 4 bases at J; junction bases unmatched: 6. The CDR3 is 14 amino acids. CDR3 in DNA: TGCAGCGTTGTACTAGCGGATGTTTACAATGAGCAGTTCTTC. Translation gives CSVVLADVYNEQFF.

The CDR3 is CASSPQGNEKLFF. CDR3 DNA sequence: TGCGCCAGCAGCCCCCAGGGAAATGAAAAACTGTTTTTT. The rearrangement joins TRBV5-1 to TRBJ1-4, with D possibly being TRBD1 (5 bases). The germline V and J ends were trimmed by 4 bases and 5 bases, with 9 bases remaining between them. This CDR3 has 13 amino acids. The V gene's germline CDR1 is SGHRS and CDR2 YFSETQ.